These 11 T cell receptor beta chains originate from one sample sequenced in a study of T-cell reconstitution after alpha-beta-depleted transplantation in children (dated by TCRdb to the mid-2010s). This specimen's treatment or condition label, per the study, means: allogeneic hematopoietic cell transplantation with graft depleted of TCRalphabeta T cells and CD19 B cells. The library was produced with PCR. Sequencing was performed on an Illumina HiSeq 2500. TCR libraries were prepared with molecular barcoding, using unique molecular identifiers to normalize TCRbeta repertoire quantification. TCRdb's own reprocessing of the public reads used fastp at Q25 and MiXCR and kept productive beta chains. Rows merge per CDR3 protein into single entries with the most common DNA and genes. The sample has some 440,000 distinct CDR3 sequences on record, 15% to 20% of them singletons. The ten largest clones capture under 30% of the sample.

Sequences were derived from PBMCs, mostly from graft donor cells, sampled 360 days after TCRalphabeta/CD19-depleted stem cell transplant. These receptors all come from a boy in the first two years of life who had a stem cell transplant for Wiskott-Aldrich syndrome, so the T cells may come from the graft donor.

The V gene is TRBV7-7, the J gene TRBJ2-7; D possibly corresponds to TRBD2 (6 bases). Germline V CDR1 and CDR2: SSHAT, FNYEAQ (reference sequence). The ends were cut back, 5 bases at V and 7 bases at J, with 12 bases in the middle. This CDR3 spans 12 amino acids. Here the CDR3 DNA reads TGTGCCAGCAGCCCTGGAGGGATGGAGCAGTACTTC. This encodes CASSPGGMEQYF.

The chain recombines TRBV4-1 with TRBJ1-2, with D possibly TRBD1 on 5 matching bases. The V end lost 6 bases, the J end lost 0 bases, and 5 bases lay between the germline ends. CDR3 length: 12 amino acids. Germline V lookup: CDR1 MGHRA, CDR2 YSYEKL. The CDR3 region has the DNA TGCGCCAGCAGGGGACCTAACTATGGCTACACCTTC. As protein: CASRGPNYGYTF.

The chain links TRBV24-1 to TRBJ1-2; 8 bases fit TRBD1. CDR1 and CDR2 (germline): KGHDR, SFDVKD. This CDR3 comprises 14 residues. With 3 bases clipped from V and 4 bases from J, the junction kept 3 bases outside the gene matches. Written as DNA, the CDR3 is TGTGCCACCAGTGATGCCGGGACAGGCTATGGCTACACCTTC. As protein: CATSDAGTGYGYTF.

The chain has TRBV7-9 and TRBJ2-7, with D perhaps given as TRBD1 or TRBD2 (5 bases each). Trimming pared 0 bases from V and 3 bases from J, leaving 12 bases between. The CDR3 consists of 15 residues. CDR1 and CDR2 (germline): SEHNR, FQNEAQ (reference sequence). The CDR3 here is CASSLARDVGYEQYF. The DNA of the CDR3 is TGTGCCAGCAGCTTAGCCCGGGACGTCGGCTACGAGCAGTACTTC.

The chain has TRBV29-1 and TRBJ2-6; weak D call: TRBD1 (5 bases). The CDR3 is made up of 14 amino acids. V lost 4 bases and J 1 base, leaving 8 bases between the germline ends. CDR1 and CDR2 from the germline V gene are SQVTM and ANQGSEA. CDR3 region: CSVAPGSGANVLTF. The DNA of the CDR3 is TGCAGCGTTGCCCCAGGGTCTGGGGCCAACGTCCTGACTTTC.

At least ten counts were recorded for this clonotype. The CDR3 loop is CASSPRQTYNEQFF. The CDR3 DNA reads as TGTGCCAGCAGCCCCCGACAAACTTACAATGAGCAGTTCTTC. The chain combines TRBV11-2 with TRBJ2-1; D is ambiguous. Germline-derived CDR1 and CDR2 are SGHAT and FQNNGV. V gave up 5 bases and J gave up 4 bases, with 12 bases separating them. The CDR3 consists of 14 residues.

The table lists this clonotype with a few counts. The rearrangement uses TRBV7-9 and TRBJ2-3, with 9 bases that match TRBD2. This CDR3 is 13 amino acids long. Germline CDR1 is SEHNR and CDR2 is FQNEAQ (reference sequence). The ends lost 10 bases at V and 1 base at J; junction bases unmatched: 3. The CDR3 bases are TGTGCCACCAGGACTAGCGGCACAGATACGCAGTATTTT. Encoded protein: CATRTSGTDTQYF.

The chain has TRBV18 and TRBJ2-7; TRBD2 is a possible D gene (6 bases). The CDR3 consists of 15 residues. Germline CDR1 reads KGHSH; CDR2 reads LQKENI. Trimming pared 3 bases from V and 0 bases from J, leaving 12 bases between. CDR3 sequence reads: CASSPGGRSSYEQYF. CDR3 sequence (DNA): TGTGCCAGCTCACCGGGGGGACGGAGCTCCTACGAGCAGTACTTC.

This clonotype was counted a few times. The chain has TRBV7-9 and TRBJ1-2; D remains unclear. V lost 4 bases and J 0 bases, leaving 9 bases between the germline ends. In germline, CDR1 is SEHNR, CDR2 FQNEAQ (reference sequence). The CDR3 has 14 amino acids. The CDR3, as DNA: TGTGCCAGCAGCTCGGACGTCTCTAACTATGGCTACACCTTC. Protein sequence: CASSSDVSNYGYTF.

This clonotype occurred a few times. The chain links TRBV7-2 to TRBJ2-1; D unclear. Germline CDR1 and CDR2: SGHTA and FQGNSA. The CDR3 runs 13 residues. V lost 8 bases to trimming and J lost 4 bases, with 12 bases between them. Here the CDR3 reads CASGSERYNEQFF. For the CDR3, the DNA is TGTGCCAGCGGGTCGGAACGGTACAATGAGCAGTTCTTC.

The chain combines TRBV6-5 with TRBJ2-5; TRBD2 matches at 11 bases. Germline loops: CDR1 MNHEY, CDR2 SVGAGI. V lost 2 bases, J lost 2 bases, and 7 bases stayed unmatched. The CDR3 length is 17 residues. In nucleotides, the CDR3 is TGTGCCAGCAGTTACGGGCTAGCGGGGGGCCCACAAGAGACCCAGTACTTC. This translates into CASSYGLAGGPQETQYF.